The 21 T cell receptor beta chains given below trace back to one sample, sequenced in a study of blood T cell repertoires in COVID-19. Repertoires were generated with immunoSEQ multiplex PCR, while TCRdb's copy carries only in-frame clones and drops some. The table has fewer than 250,000 clones, roughly 86% seen once. The sequencing sample was made of PBMCs or T cells enriched from blood (not recorded which). These receptors were collected from a woman aged 25 to 39 with acute COVID-19.

The chain combines TRBV11-2 with TRBJ1-1; D is ambiguous. This CDR3 comprises 12 residues. Per germline, CDR1 SGHAT and CDR2 FQNNGV. Trimming removed 1 base from V and 8 bases from J, with 8 bases in between. The CDR3 nucleotides read TGTGCCAGCAGCTTAGTTACAAACGAAGCTTTCTTT. Its translation is CASSLVTNEAFF. Drawing the rest from reference TRBV11-2 and TRBJ1-1, the complete variable domain is EAGVAQSPRYKIIEKRQSVAFWCNPISGHATLYWYQQILGQGPKLLIQFQNNGVVDDSQLPKDRFSAERLKGVDSTLKIQPAKLEDSAVYLCASSLVTNEAFFGQGTRLTVV.

This clone was seen just once. The genes are TRBV11-2 and TRBJ2-1, with 10 positions matching TRBD1. Germline CDR1 and CDR2: SGHAT and FQNNGV. The CDR3 totals 16 residues. The ends lost 5 bases at V and 4 bases at J; junction bases unmatched: 8. CDR3 nucleotide sequence: TGTGCCAGCAGCCCATCAAGGACAGGGGGATACAATGAGCAGTTCTTC. It yields the protein CASSPSRTGGYNEQFF. Together with reference TRBV11-2 and TRBJ2-1, the CDR3 gives the full variable domain: EAGVAQSPRYKIIEKRQSVAFWCNPISGHATLYWYQQILGQGPKLLIQFQNNGVVDDSQLPKDRFSAERLKGVDSTLKIQPAKLEDSAVYLCASSPSRTGGYNEQFFGPGTRLTVL.

V gene TRBV6-5 combines with J gene TRBJ2-3; 8 bases fit TRBD2. The CDR3 is made up of 16 amino acids. Germline assignment: CDR1 MNHEY and CDR2 SVGAGI. Unmatched junction bases numbered 5, after V lost 2 bases and J lost 1 base. CDR3 bases: TGTGCCAGCAGTTACCCCCGGGAGGGCCGCACAGATACGCAGTATTTT. Protein: CASSYPREGRTDTQYF.

This clone has a single count. The rearrangement uses TRBV28 and TRBJ1-1; 7 nucleotides agree with TRBD1. The CDR3 extends over 16 amino acids. The germline CDR1 and CDR2 sequences are MDHEN and SYDVKM. J lost 1 base, V lost 4 bases, and 9 bases had no gene match. The DNA of the CDR3 is TGTGCCAGCAGTTCCTCCTCGACAGGGACGAACACTGAAGCTTTCTTT. Its translation is CASSSSSTGTNTEAFF.

This clone was observed once. The chain is built from TRBV30 and TRBJ2-1, with D perhaps TRBD2 (6 bases). Germline CDR1 GTSNPN, CDR2 SVGIG (reference sequence). The V and J ends lost 6 bases and 4 bases respectively, with 16 bases between them. This CDR3 is 14 amino acids long. The CDR3 DNA is TGTGCCTGTTTCCGGGGGACCCCGTACAATGAGCAGTTCTTC. It is translated as CACFRGTPYNEQFF.

The rearrangement joins TRBV7-9 to TRBJ1-1; 8 bases match TRBD1. The germline V gene encodes CDR1 SEHNR and CDR2 FQNEAQ (reference sequence). The V and J ends lost 3 bases and 2 bases, in that order; junction bases with no gene match: 2. This CDR3 contains 14 residues. The CDR3 DNA reads TGTGCCAGCAGCTTTTCAGGGGGCAACACTGAAGCTTTCTTT. This encodes CASSFSGGNTEAFF.

The J gene is TRBJ1-1, the V gene TRBV9; D not resolved. Per the germline V gene, CDR1 is SGDLS and CDR2 is YYNGEE. This CDR3 has 13 amino acids. Between the trimmed V and J ends, which lost 1 base and 4 bases, there was a span of 8 bases. The CDR3 reads CASSVLLATEAFF. The CDR3 region has the DNA TGTGCCAGCAGCGTACTTCTAGCCACTGAAGCTTTCTTT.

The rearrangement uses TRBV4-1 and TRBJ1-3; maybe TRBD1 (6 bases). Germline values: CDR1 MGHRA, CDR2 YSYEKL. The CDR3 sequence is 16 residues long. V dropped 5 bases and J dropped 0 bases, with 14 bases sitting between them. In nucleotides, the CDR3 is TGCGCCAGCAGCGGTCGGACAGACCACTCTGGAAACACCATATATTTT. Amino acids: CASSGRTDHSGNTIYF.

This chain connects TRBV7-2 to TRBJ2-5; 8 bases agree with TRBD2. Trimming cost V 1 base and J 3 bases; bases outside gene matches: 1. The germline V gene encodes CDR1 SGHTA and CDR2 FQGNSA. This CDR3 has 14 amino acids. The CDR3 loop is CASSLVGGEETQYF. CDR3 DNA: TGTGCCAGCAGCTTAGTCGGGGGGGAAGAGACCCAGTACTTC.

V and J are TRBV19 and TRBJ1-4; D is uncertain. CDR1 is LNHDA, CDR2 SQIVND, per germline (reference sequence). The length of the CDR3 is 14 residues. V was shortened by 7 bases and J by 8 bases, with 17 bases between the two germline ends. DNA of the CDR3: TGTGCCAGTACCTCTCGGGGAGTTTTAGAAAAACTGTTTTTT. This gives the protein CASTSRGVLEKLFF.

DNA for the CDR3: TGTGCCAGCAGCCGTCCTAGCGGGGAGGTAACAGATACGCAGTATTTT. Protein product: CASSRPSGEVTDTQYF. This chain links TRBV7-2 with TRBJ2-3; 9 nucleotides line up with TRBD2. Germline CDR1 SGHTA, CDR2 FQGNSA. There are 16 residues in the CDR3. The ends lost 5 bases at V and 3 bases at J; junction bases unmatched: 9.

This clone was observed a single time. The V call is TRBV30, the J call TRBJ2-4; 7 bases fit TRBD2. V was clipped by 7 bases and J by 6 bases; unmatched bases: 9. There are 13 residues in the CDR3. Germline CDR1 GTSNPN, CDR2 SVGIG (reference sequence). CDR3 DNA sequence: TGTGCCTCGGAAGGGGAGCGGGGAAACATTCAGTACTTC. Translating it yields CASEGERGNIQYF.

The chain joins TRBV7-2 to TRBJ1-1, with D possibly TRBD1 on 6 matching bases. The CDR3 is made up of 13 amino acids. Deletions cut 7 bases from V and 1 base from J, with 10 bases between. From germline, CDR1 is SGHTA and CDR2 FQGNSA. The CDR3 here is CASTGQKNTEAFF. CDR3 sequence (DNA): TGTGCCAGCACAGGACAGAAGAACACTGAAGCTTTCTTT.

The chain carries TRBV9 and TRBJ1-1; 8 nucleotides match TRBD1. The length of the CDR3 is 15 residues. J lost 1 base, V lost 0 bases, and 2 bases had no gene match. Germline V gene sequence: CDR1 SGDLS, CDR2 YYNGEE. For the CDR3, the DNA is TGTGCCAGCAGCGTAGGGGGGACAGGGAACACTGAAGCTTTCTTT. Translated, it gives CASSVGGTGNTEAFF. Variable domain in full (rest from reference TRBV9 and TRBJ1-1): DSGVTQTPKHLITATGQRVTLRCSPRSGDLSVYWYQQSLDQGLQFLIQYYNGEERAKGNILERFSAQQFPDLHSELNLSSLELGDSALYFCASSVGGTGNTEAFFGQGTRLTVV.

Turning to this clone: Other nucleotide sequences from this sample produce the same CDR3. The chain recombines TRBV7-9 with TRBJ1-2; 7 bases match TRBD1. Germline V lookup: CDR1 SEHNR, CDR2 FQNEAQ (reference sequence). The CDR3 consists of 13 residues. The junction had 1 base not matched to a gene; V was cut back by 4 bases and J by 2 bases. The CDR3 protein is CASSSTGNYGYTF. The CDR3 nucleotides read TGTGCCAGCAGCTCGACAGGGAACTATGGCTACACCTTC.

V gene TRBV10-2 combines with J gene TRBJ2-7; 16 nucleotides agree with TRBD2. The trim removed 6 bases at V and 8 bases at J, leaving 4 bases unmatched. The germline V gene has CDR1 WSHSY and CDR2 SAAADI. The length of the CDR3 is 14 residues. CDR3 amino acids: CASRGTSGGAKQYF. CDR3 coding DNA: TGCGCCAGCAGAGGGACTAGCGGGGGGGCAAAGCAGTACTTC.

The CDR3 DNA sequence: TGCGCCAGCAGCCAAAGACAGGGGGTGGTCCCTTACTATGGCTACACCTTC. Its translation: CASSQRQGVVPYYGYTF. The J gene is TRBJ1-2, the V gene TRBV5-1; 9 bases line up with TRBD1. The CDR3 length is 17 residues. CDR1 is SGHRS and CDR2 is YFSETQ in the germline V gene. The V gene end was trimmed by 4 bases and the J gene end by 3 bases; junction bases not matched to a gene: 13.

This chain joins TRBV12-5 and TRBJ1-1, with a possible D match to TRBD1 (5 bases). The CDR3 is 17 amino acids. V gave up 0 bases and J gave up 1 base, with 15 bases separating them. Germline lookup yields CDR1 LGHNT and CDR2 FRNRAP. CDR3 in DNA: TGTGCTAGTGGTTTGGTAAGGGGTGGGGTAGCGAACACTGAAGCTTTCTTT. It specifies CASGLVRGGVANTEAFF.

The CDR3 spells CASSPEWALYEQYF. The CDR3 DNA sequence: TGTGCCAGCAGCCCGGAATGGGCTCTCTACGAGCAGTACTTC. The gene calls are TRBV11-2 and TRBJ2-7; D remains unclear. This CDR3 region has 14 residues. Trimming removed 5 bases at V and 3 bases at J, with 14 bases between. CDR1 SGHAT and CDR2 FQNNGV come from the germline V gene.

This clone came up once. The chain employs TRBV11-2 and TRBJ1-4, with 7 positions matching TRBD1. CDR3 length: 15 residues. Germline V gene lookup returns CDR1 SGHAT and CDR2 FQNNGV. Trimming at V came to 4 bases and at J to 8 bases, leaving 10 bases not matched to a gene. Written as DNA, the CDR3 is TGTGCCAGCAGCTCGTCGGGTGTAGGGGGCGAAAAACTGTTTTTT. This encodes CASSSSGVGGEKLFF.

J is TRBJ1-3 and V is TRBV7-9; D is undetermined. CDR1 is SEHNR, CDR2 FQNEAQ, per germline (reference sequence). This CDR3 contains 12 residues. Trimming removed 6 bases from V and 3 bases from J, with 6 bases in between. This CDR3 reads CASSSIGNTIYF. In DNA, the CDR3 is TGTGCCAGCAGTTCCATTGGAAACACCATATATTTT.